This T cell receptor (beta chain) was recorded in a study of identical twins. Overall study results and limits: In monozygotic twins, models underestimated the sharing of out-of-frame TCR alpha.

TCRdb re-derived calls from the 5' RACE reads in MiXCR, one entry per CDR3 protein. Found here are approximately 470,000 distinct CDR3 sequences, 14% of them singletons; the top ten hold roughly 0.56%. On this clonotype itself: Its antigen is currently unknown.

The CDR3 contains 14 residues. Per the germline V gene, CDR1 is LGHDT and CDR2 is YNNKEL (reference sequence). V lost 2 bases, J lost 2 bases, and 3 bases stayed unmatched. The same sample was also used in a study of yellow fever vaccine responses in identical twins.

This receptor was identified in a woman under 30 in good health. The V gene is TRBV3-1, the J gene TRBJ2-7; TRBD1 matches 7 bases. Sequencing was performed on CD4+ T cells sorted from blood. The CDR3 DNA sequence: TGTGCCAGCAGCCAATCGGGACAGACCTACGAGCAGTACTTC. This sequence encodes CASSQSGQTYEQYF.